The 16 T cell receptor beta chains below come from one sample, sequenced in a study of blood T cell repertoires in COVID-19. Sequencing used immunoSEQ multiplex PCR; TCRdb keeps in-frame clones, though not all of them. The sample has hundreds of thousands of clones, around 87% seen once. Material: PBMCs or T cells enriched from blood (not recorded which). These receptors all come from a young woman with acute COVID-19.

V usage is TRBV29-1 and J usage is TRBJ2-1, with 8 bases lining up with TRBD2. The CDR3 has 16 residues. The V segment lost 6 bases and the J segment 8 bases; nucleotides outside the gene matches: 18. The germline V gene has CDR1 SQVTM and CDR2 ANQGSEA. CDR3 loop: CSVKTSLSGIRDEQFF. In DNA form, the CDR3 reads TGCAGCGTGAAAACCAGCCTTAGCGGGATAAGGGATGAGCAGTTCTTC.

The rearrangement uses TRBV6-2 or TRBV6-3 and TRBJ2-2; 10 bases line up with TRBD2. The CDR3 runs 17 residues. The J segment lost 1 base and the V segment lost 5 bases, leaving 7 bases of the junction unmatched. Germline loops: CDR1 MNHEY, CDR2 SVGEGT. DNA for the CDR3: TGTGCCAGCAGTCTGCCTACTAGCGGGAAGAACACCGGGGAGCTGTTTTTT. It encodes CASSLPTSGKNTGELFF.

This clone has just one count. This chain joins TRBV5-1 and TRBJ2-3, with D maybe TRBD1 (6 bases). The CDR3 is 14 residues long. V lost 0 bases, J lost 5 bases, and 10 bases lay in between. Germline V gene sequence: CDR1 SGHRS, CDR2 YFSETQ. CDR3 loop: CASSLAKGVDTQYF. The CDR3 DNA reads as TGCGCCAGCAGCTTGGCAAAGGGGGTAGATACGCAGTATTTT.

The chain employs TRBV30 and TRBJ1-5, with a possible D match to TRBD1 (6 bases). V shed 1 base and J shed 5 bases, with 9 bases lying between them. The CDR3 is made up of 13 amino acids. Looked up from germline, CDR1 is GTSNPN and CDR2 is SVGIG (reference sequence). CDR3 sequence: CAWSGGLDQPQHF. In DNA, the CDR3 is TGTGCCTGGAGTGGGGGGCTGGATCAGCCCCAGCATTTT.

CDR3 sequence: CASSRQGFEQFF. CDR3 DNA sequence: TGTGCCAGCAGTCGACAGGGGTTTGAGCAGTTCTTC. The chain combines TRBV7-2 with TRBJ2-1, with 8 bases matching TRBD1. CDR1 is SGHTA and CDR2 is FQGNSA in the germline V gene. The CDR3 covers 12 residues. V lost 6 bases, J lost 9 bases, and 4 bases stayed unmatched.

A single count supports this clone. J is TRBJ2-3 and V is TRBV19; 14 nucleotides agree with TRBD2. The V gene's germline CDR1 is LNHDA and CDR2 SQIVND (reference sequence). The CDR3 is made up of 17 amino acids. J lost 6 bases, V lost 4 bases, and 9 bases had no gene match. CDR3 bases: TGTGCCAGTAGTACCTCGACTAGCGGGAGGGCAGGGGATACGCAGTATTTT. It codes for CASSTSTSGRAGDTQYF.

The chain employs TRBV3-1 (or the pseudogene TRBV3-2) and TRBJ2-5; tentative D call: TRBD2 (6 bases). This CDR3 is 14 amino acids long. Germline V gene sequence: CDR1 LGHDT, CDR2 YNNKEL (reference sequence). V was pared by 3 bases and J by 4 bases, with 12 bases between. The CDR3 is CASSQGRGGETQYF. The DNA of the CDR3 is TGTGCCAGCAGCCAGGGTCGGGGAGGAGAGACCCAGTACTTC.

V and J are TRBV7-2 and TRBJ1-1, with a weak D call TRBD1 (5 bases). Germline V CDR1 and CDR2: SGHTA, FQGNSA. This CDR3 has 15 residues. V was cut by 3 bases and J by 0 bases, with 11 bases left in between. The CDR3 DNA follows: TGTGCCAGCAGCTTTGCGGACACAATGAACACTGAAGCTTTCTTT. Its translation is CASSFADTMNTEAFF.

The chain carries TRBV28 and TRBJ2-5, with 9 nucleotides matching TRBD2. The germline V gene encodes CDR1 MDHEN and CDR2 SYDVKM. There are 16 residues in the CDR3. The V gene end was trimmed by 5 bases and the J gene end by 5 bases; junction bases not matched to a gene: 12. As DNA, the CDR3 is TGTGCCAGCAGTGCGTGGTTAGCGGGAGCGTCGGAGACCCAGTACTTC. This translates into CASSAWLAGASETQYF.

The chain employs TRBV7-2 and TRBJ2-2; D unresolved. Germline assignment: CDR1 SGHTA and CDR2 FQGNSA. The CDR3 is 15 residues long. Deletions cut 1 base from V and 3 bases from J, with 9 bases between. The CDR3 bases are TGTGCCAGCAGCTTAGTCTTGATAGACACCGGGGAGCTGTTTTTT. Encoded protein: CASSLVLIDTGELFF.

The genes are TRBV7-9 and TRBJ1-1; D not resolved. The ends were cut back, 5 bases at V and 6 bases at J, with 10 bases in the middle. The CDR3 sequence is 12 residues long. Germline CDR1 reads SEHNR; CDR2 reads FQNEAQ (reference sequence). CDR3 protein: CASSGVVSEAFF. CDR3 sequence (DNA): TGTGCCAGCAGCGGAGTGGTGTCTGAAGCTTTCTTT. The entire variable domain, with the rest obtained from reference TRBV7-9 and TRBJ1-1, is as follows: DTGVSQNPRHKITKRGQNVTFRCDPISEHNRLYWYRQTLGQGPEFLTYFQNEAQLEKSRLLSDRFSAERPKGSFSTLEIQRTEQGDSAMYLCASSGVVSEAFFGQGTRLTVV.

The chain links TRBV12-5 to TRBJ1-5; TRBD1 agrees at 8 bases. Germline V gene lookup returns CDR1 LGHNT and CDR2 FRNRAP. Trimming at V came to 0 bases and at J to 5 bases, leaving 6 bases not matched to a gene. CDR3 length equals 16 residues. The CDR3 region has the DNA TGTGCTAGTGGTTTGGTAGCTGGACAGGGTGATCAGCCCCAGCATTTT. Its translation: CASGLVAGQGDQPQHF. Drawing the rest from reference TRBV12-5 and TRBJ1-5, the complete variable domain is DARVTQTPRHKVTEMGQEVTMRCQPILGHNTVFWYRQTMMQGLELLAYFRNRAPLDDSGMPKDRFSAEMPDATLATLKIQPSEPRDSAVYFCASGLVAGQGDQPQHFGDGTRLSIL.

The chain's CDR3 is CSVSGTETSTDTQYF. CDR3 coding DNA: TGCAGCGTTAGCGGGACTGAGACTAGCACAGATACGCAGTATTTT. The chain combines TRBV29-1 with TRBJ2-3, with 7 bases aligning to TRBD2. V was pared by 5 bases and J by 0 bases, with 8 bases of the junction left unmatched. Germline CDR1 is SQVTM and CDR2 is ANQGSEA. This CDR3 comprises 15 residues.

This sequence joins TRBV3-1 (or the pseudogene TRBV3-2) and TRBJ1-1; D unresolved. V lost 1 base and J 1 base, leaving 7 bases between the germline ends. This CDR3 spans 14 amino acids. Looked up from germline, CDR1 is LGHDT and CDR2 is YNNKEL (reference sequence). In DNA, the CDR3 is TGTGCCAGCAGCCAAGCAATCCCGAACACTGAAGCTTTCTTT. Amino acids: CASSQAIPNTEAFF.

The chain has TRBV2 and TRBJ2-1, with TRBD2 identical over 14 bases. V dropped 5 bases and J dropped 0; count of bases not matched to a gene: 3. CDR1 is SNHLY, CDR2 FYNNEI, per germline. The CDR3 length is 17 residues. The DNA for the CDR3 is TGTGCCAGCAGTTCCGGGACTAGCGGGAGCTCCTACAATGAGCAGTTCTTC. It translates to CASSSGTSGSSYNEQFF.

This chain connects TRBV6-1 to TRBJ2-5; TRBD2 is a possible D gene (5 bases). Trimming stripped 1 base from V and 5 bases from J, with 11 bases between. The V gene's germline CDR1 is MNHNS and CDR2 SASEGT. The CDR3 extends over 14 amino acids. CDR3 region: CASSEGWGAETQYF. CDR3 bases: TGTGCCAGCAGTGAAGGGTGGGGAGCGGAGACCCAGTACTTC.